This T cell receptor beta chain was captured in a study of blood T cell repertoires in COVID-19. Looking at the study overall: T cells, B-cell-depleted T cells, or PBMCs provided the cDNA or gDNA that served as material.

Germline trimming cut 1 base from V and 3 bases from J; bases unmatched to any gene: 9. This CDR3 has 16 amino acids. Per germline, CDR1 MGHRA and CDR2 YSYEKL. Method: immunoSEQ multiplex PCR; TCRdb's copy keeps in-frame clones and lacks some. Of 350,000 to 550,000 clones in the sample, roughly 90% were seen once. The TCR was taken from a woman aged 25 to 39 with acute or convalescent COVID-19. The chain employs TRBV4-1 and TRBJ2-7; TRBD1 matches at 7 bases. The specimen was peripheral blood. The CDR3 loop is CASSQAGPGGGYEQYF. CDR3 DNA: TGCGCCAGCAGCCAAGCGGGGCCAGGGGGTGGCTACGAGCAGTACTTC.